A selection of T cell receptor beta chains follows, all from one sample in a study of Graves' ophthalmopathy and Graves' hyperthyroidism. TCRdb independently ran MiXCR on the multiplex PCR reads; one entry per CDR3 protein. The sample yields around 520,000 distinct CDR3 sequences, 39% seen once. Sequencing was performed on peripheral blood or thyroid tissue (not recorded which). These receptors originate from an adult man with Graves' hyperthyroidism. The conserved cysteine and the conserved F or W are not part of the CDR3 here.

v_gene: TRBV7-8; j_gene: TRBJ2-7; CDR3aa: ASSPGGRVEQY
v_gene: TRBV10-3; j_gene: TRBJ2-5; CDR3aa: AIKGLLAPETQY
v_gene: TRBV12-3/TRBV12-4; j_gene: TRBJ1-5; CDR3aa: ASSYGGINQPQH
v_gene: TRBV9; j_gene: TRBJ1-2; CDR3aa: ASSQEPKRDYGYT
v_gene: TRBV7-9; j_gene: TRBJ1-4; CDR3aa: ASTPGEKLF
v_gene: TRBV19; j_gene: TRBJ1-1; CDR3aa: ASSIQGTEAF
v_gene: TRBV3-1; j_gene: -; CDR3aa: ASSQDIRGEQF
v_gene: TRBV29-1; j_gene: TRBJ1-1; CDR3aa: SVVYVGPNTEAF
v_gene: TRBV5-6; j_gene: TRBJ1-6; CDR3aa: ASSLRGRTNSPLH
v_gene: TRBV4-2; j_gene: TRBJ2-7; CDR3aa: ASSAPSYEQY
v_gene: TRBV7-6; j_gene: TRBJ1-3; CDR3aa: ASSLTGEGNTIY
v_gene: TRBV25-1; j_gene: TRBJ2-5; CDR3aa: ASSIRTGGYQETQY
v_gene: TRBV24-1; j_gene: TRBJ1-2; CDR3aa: ATSEQPGPRDGYT